This entry lists 8 T cell receptor beta chains sequenced from one sample in a study of shared clonotypes between healthy human individuals (dated by TCRdb to 2018 to 2021). CD8 naive samples were CD45RO-negative cells positively selected for CCR7, giving a CD45RA+CCR7+ population that excluded TemRA cells. The library was made by the immunoSEQ multiplex PCR assay. The clones in this table, taken by TCRdb from immuneACCESS, are in-frame only. Not every clone is retained; where verified, under half of the shortfall comes from an unresolved V gene, and the cause of the rest is unknown. The sample table holds roughly 2 million clones, of which approximately 95% were seen once. Clones ranked in the top ten supply roughly 1% of the sample. Input material: naive CD8+ T cells sorted from blood. The label giving this sample's cell subset or site can be read as: CD45RA+CCR7+. All receptors derive from a man between 18 and 35 years old in good health.

The chain carries TRBV30 and TRBJ2-1; D possibly corresponds to TRBD2 (5 bases). The CDR3 length is 11 residues. The germline CDR1 and CDR2 sequences are GTSNPN and SVGIG (reference sequence). Trimming removed 8 bases from V and 5 bases from J, with 10 bases in between. The CDR3 region is CAEGRNNEQFF. The CDR3 DNA reads TGTGCCGAGGGCAGAAACAATGAGCAGTTCTTC. The full variable domain, with the rest looked up from reference TRBV30 and TRBJ2-1, is SQTIHQWPATLVQPVGSPLSLECTVEGTSNPNLYWYRQAAGRGLQLLFYSVGIGQISSEVPQNLSASRPQDRQFILSSKKLLLSDSGFYLCAEGRNNEQFFGPGTRLTVL.

With respect to this clone: The same CDR3 can be traced to other DNA sequences in this sample. The gene calls are TRBV2 and TRBJ2-7, with 7 bases identical to TRBD1. The CDR3 length is 12 residues. Per germline, CDR1 SNHLY and CDR2 FYNNEI. V lost 9 bases, J lost 2 bases, and 4 bases stayed unmatched. The chain's CDR3 is CASSGQPYEQYF. The DNA for the CDR3 is TGTGCCAGTTCGGGACAGCCCTACGAGCAGTACTTC.

The rearrangement uses TRBV6-6 and TRBJ2-7; 7 nucleotides match TRBD1. CDR3 length equals 15 residues. V was clipped by 3 bases and J by 7 bases; unmatched bases: 12. Germline loops: CDR1 MNHNY, CDR2 SVGAGI (reference sequence). The DNA for the CDR3 is TGTGCCAGCAGTTATAGACAGGGCCTACTCTATGAGCAGTACTTC. Amino acid sequence: CASSYRQGLLYEQYF.

The chain joins TRBV5-8 to TRBJ2-7, with unresolved D. The V and J ends lost 5 bases and 0 bases respectively, with 12 bases between them. CDR1 is SGHTS and CDR2 is YDEGEE in the germline V gene. This CDR3 has 14 residues. The CDR3 bases are TGTGCCAGCAGTCTAGTGCGGACCTCCTACGAGCAGTACTTC. Translated: CASSLVRTSYEQYF.

This clone was detected only once. The gene calls are TRBV5-1 and TRBJ2-2; D unresolved. The CDR3 totals 13 residues. Germline CDR1 SGHRS, CDR2 YFSETQ. V dropped 6 bases and J dropped 7 bases, with 13 bases sitting between them. The CDR3 DNA reads as TGCGCCAGCATAGCCTTAACGGGCGGGGAGCTGTTTTTT. Protein product: CASIALTGGELFF.

V gene TRBV10-3 combines with J gene TRBJ2-3; D uncertain. V was clipped by 5 bases and J by 2 bases, with 5 bases between them. The germline V gene has CDR1 ENHRY and CDR2 SYGVKD. This CDR3 is built from 12 residues. The CDR3 DNA reads TGTGCCATCAGTCTAGACACAGATACGCAGTATTTT. It is translated as CAISLDTDTQYF.

CDR3 DNA: TGTGCCTGGAGTACAACAGGGGCTTACACCGGGGAGCTGTTTTTT. Translating gives CAWSTTGAYTGELFF. This chain uses TRBV30 with TRBJ2-2; 7 nucleotides line up with TRBD1. The V gene's germline CDR1 is GTSNPN and CDR2 SVGIG (reference sequence). With V trimmed by 2 bases and J by 3 bases, 6 bases remained unmatched. There are 15 residues in the CDR3.

The chain is built from TRBV30 and TRBJ2-7; D gene uncertain. Trimming cost V 4 bases and J 2 bases, with 9 bases left between them. Germline V lookup: CDR1 GTSNPN, CDR2 SVGIG (reference sequence). The CDR3 has 12 residues. CDR3 nucleotides: TGTGCCTGGATACGAGATGCCTACGAGCAGTACTTC. It codes for CAWIRDAYEQYF. Based on the CDR3 plus reference TRBV30 and TRBJ2-7, the full variable domain is SQTIHQWPATLVQPVGSPLSLECTVEGTSNPNLYWYRQAAGRGLQLLFYSVGIGQISSEVPQNLSASRPQDRQFILSSKKLLLSDSGFYLCAWIRDAYEQYFGPGTRLTVT.